These 20 T cell receptor beta chains came from one sample sequenced in a study of PD-1 blockade in mismatch repair-deficient tumors. Produced via immunoSEQ multiplex PCR; TCRdb's table is partial and in-frame only. Of roughly 32,000 clones listed, 80% are singletons. Sequencing was performed on PBMCs, taken less than 7 weeks after starting pembrolizumab. Receptors originate from an adult with mismatch repair-deficient cancer.

This chain uses TRBV30 with TRBJ2-3, with D possibly matching TRBD1 (5 bases). There are 14 residues in the CDR3. V shed 3 bases and J shed 3 bases, with 13 bases lying between them. Germline V gives CDR1 GTSNPN, CDR2 SVGIG (reference sequence). The chain's CDR3 is CAWRKGVETDTQYF. CDR3 nucleotide sequence: TGTGCCTGGAGGAAAGGGGTGGAAACAGATACGCAGTATTTT.

J is TRBJ1-6 and V is TRBV5-1, with a tentative D call TRBD1 (6 bases). This CDR3 is 14 amino acids long. Trimming took off 4 bases at V and 7 bases at J, with 12 bases between the two ends. The germline V gene has CDR1 SGHRS and CDR2 YFSETQ. CDR3 region: CASSDQGTNSPLHF. In DNA form, the CDR3 reads TGCGCCAGCAGCGACCAGGGGACGAATTCACCCCTCCACTTT.

The CDR3 reads CASSYPRYGYTF. DNA of the CDR3: TGTGCCAGCAGTTACCCCAGATATGGCTACACCTTC. The chain combines TRBV6-6 with TRBJ1-2; D is uncertain. V lost 2 bases and J lost 5, with 6 bases in between. The CDR3 extends over 12 amino acids. The germline gives CDR1 MNHNY, CDR2 SVGAGI (reference sequence).

The chain joins TRBV10-3 to TRBJ1-6; perhaps TRBD1 as D (6 bases). The CDR3 contains 14 residues. CDR1 is ENHRY, CDR2 SYGVKD, per germline. V lost 0 bases and J lost 9, with 9 bases in between. DNA of the CDR3: TGTGCCATCAGTGAGTCTTGGACAGTTTCACCCCTCCACTTT. It yields the protein CAISESWTVSPLHF.

The chain combines TRBV5-1 with TRBJ2-1; TRBD2 matches 9 bases. Germline V gives CDR1 SGHRS, CDR2 YFSETQ. The J segment lost 6 bases and the V segment lost 6 bases, leaving 10 bases of the junction unmatched. There are 15 residues in the CDR3. CDR3 loop: CASTPTSGLFNEQFF. The CDR3 nucleotides read TGCGCCAGCACCCCTACTAGCGGGCTTTTCAATGAGCAGTTCTTC. The full variable domain, rest sourced from reference TRBV5-1 and TRBJ2-1, is KAGVTQTPRYLIKTRGQQVTLSCSPISGHRSVSWYQQTPGQGLQFLFEYFSETQRNKGNFPGRFSGRQFSNSRSEMNVSTLELGDSALYLCASTPTSGLFNEQFFGPGTRLTVL.

The chain recombines TRBV6-5 with TRBJ1-5; TRBD1 agrees at 7 bases. This CDR3 region has 15 residues. With V trimmed by 2 bases and J by 2 bases, 3 bases remained unmatched. CDR1 MNHEY and CDR2 SVGAGI come from the germline V gene. CDR3 loop: CASSYQGDGNQPQHF. The CDR3 coding sequence is TGTGCCAGCAGTTACCAGGGGGACGGCAATCAGCCCCAGCATTTT.

By its share, this clone is medium-sized (0.01 to 0.1%). This rearrangement joins TRBV9 to TRBJ2-1, with TRBD2 as a possible D gene (7 bases). The CDR3 is 16 residues long. V lost 3 bases and J lost 1, with 14 bases in between. Germline V lookup: CDR1 SGDLS, CDR2 YYNGEE. CDR3 protein: CASSGGLGGSYNEQFF. CDR3 bases: TGTGCCAGCAGCGGTGGACTAGGGGGTTCCTACAATGAGCAGTTCTTC.

The chain is built from TRBV7-9 and TRBJ1-1; 7 bases are a match to TRBD1. The CDR3 loop spans 14 amino acids. V dropped 3 bases and J dropped 4; count of bases not matched to a gene: 5. CDR1 and CDR2 (germline): SEHNR, FQNEAQ (reference sequence). CDR3 sequence (DNA): TGTGCCAGCAGCTTGACAGGGTCGGGCACTGAAGCTTTCTTT. Translation gives CASSLTGSGTEAFF.

The genes are TRBV18 and TRBJ1-4, with 8 bases that match TRBD1. The length of the CDR3 is 16 residues. Unmatched junction bases numbered 6, after V lost 6 bases and J lost 0 bases. Germline V lookup: CDR1 KGHSH, CDR2 LQKENI. The CDR3 protein is CASSFDRGSTNEKLFF. The CDR3 nucleotides are TGTGCCAGCTCCTTCGACAGGGGCTCAACTAATGAAAAACTGTTTTTT.

The V call is TRBV30, the J call TRBJ1-1; D is uncertain. The germline V gene has CDR1 GTSNPN and CDR2 SVGIG (reference sequence). The length of the CDR3 is 11 residues. Trimming removed 3 bases at V and 5 bases at J, with 7 bases between. Here the CDR3 DNA reads TGTGCCTGGAGCCGGGAAACTGAAGCTTTCTTT. It specifies CAWSRETEAFF.

V usage is TRBV27 and J usage is TRBJ1-2; D not resolved. Germline CDR1 and CDR2: MNHEY and SMNVEV (reference sequence). V lost 3 bases and J 2 bases, leaving 7 bases between the germline ends. There are 13 residues in the CDR3. CDR3 in amino acids: CASSLRVNYGYTF. The CDR3 DNA is TGTGCCAGCAGTTTGAGGGTAAACTATGGCTACACCTTC.

This clone was observed once. The chain links TRBV13 to TRBJ2-4; 10 bases are a match to TRBD1. The V gene's germline CDR1 is PRHDT and CDR2 FYEKMQ (reference sequence). The CDR3 is made up of 14 amino acids. V lost 4 bases, J lost 7 bases, and 4 bases stayed unmatched. In DNA form, the CDR3 reads TGTGCCAGCAGCTGGGGACAGGGGATCAACATTCAGTACTTC. Its translation is CASSWGQGINIQYF.

V gene TRBV6-1 combines with J gene TRBJ2-1; no clear D. The CDR3 consists of 14 residues. Between the trimmed V and J ends, which lost 6 bases and 5 bases, there was a span of 14 bases. The germline V gene encodes CDR1 MNHNS and CDR2 SASEGT. The CDR3 coding sequence is TGTGCCAGCAGGGGTGGTCTAGTGAACAATGAGCAGTTCTTC. Its translation is CASRGGLVNNEQFF.

This chain uses TRBV10-2 with TRBJ2-1; 15 bases fit TRBD2. From germline, CDR1 is WSHSY and CDR2 SAAADI. Trimming at V came to 6 bases and at J to 6 bases, leaving 3 bases not matched to a gene. The CDR3 contains 15 residues. Written as DNA, the CDR3 is TGCGCCAGCAGGGGACTAGCGGGAGGTGTCAATGAGCAGTTCTTC. It specifies CASRGLAGGVNEQFF.

The chain carries TRBV6-1 and TRBJ2-5; D might be TRBD1 (7 bases). Judging by the DNA end, TRBJ2-7 fits better; the J call may be wrong. Germline CDR1 reads MNHNS; CDR2 reads SASEGT. The CDR3 has 15 residues. The CDR3 region is CASSEAWQGGYEQYF. The DNA for the CDR3 is TGTGCCAGCAGTGAAGCGTGGCAGGGGGGTTACGAGCAGTACTTC.

V gene TRBV2 combines with J gene TRBJ1-1, with 10 bases that match TRBD1. The V segment lost 6 bases and the J segment 4 bases; nucleotides outside the gene matches: 5. Per the germline V gene, CDR1 is SNHLY and CDR2 is FYNNEI. The CDR3 has 14 amino acids. The CDR3 sequence is CASRGQGLGTEAFF. The CDR3 nucleotides read TGTGCCAGCAGGGGACAGGGGTTGGGCACTGAAGCTTTCTTT.

This clone turned up a few times. V is TRBV28 and J is TRBJ1-5; TRBD1 matches at 9 bases. The CDR3 is made up of 14 amino acids. CDR1 is MDHEN, CDR2 SYDVKM, per germline. V lost 8 bases and J lost 3; bases outside the gene matches: 5. DNA of the CDR3: TGTGCCAGCGACGGACAGGGGTACAATCAGCCCCAGCATTTT. Protein product: CASDGQGYNQPQHF.

The J gene is TRBJ1-5, the V gene TRBV11-2, with 7 bases that match TRBD1. The V and J ends lost 5 bases and 0 bases, in that order; junction bases with no gene match: 10. CDR1 is SGHAT, CDR2 FQNNGV, per germline. This CDR3 region has 17 residues. CDR3 in amino acids: CASSPSTGALSNQPQHF. The DNA for the CDR3 is TGTGCCAGCAGCCCAAGTACAGGGGCCCTTAGCAATCAGCCCCAGCATTTT.

J is TRBJ2-7 and V is TRBV5-6; D is possibly TRBD2 (5 bases). The germline V and J ends were trimmed by 4 bases and 0 bases, with 8 bases remaining between them. The CDR3 covers 13 residues. Per germline, CDR1 SGHDT and CDR2 YYEEEE. CDR3: CASSRGYSYEQYF. As DNA, the CDR3 is TGTGCCAGCAGCCGGGGATACTCCTACGAGCAGTACTTC.

V is TRBV4-2 and J is TRBJ2-5; TRBD1 matches 7 bases. J lost 3 bases, V lost 3 bases, and 4 bases had no gene match. Germline V gene lookup returns CDR1 LGHNA and CDR2 YNFKEQ. The CDR3 totals 14 residues. CDR3 sequence: CASSQGTGEETQYF. DNA of the CDR3: TGTGCCAGCAGCCAGGGTACAGGGGAAGAGACCCAGTACTTC.